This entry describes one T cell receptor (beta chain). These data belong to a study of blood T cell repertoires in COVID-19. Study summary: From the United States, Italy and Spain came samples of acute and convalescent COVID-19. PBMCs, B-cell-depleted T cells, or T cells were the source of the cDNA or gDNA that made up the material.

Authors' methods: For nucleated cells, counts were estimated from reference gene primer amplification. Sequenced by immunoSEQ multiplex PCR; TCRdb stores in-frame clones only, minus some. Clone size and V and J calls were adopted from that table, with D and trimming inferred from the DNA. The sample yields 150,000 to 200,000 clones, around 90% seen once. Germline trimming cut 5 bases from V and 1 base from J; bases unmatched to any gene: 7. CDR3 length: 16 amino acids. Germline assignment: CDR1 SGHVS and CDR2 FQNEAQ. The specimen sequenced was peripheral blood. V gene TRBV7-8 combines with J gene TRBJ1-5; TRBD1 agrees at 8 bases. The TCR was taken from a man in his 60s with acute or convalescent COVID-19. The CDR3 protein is CASSPQGDVSNQPQHF. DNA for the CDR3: TGTGCCAGCAGCCCACAGGGGGATGTAAGCAATCAGCCCCAGCATTTT.